This TCR beta chain appears in the sequencing data of a study of cytomegalovirus exposure and HLA in healthy donors. Trimming removed 6 bases from V and 4 bases from J, with 9 bases in between. Looked up from germline, CDR1 is MNHEY and CDR2 is SMNVEV (reference sequence). The CDR3 spans 12 residues. Study-level points and caveats: As a later analysis revealed, the rate of TCR association differed by HLA locus, with DRB1 most and HLA-C fewest. Many donors carried some public TCRs, although rarity characterized most TCR sequences. Reports indicate that TCR beta sequences accurately predicted the HLA-A and HLA-B alleles of most subjects. A later analysis showed that HLA-associated TCR beta chains had undergone more clonal expansion than equally common others.

60 Vbeta and 13 Jbeta primers were used in PCR. Sequencing used immunoSEQ multiplex PCR; TCRdb keeps in-frame clones, though not all of them. The table shows about 100,000 clones, with approximately 85% occurring only once. With respect to this clone: Its antigen is as yet unknown.

The sequence derives from a man aged 25 to 40 in good health and CMV-seronegative. Input material: PBMCs. The J gene is TRBJ1-2, the V gene TRBV27; D remains unclear. CDR3 DNA: TGTGCCAGCAGCCACGGTTCCTATGGCTACACCTTC. Protein: CASSHGSYGYTF.